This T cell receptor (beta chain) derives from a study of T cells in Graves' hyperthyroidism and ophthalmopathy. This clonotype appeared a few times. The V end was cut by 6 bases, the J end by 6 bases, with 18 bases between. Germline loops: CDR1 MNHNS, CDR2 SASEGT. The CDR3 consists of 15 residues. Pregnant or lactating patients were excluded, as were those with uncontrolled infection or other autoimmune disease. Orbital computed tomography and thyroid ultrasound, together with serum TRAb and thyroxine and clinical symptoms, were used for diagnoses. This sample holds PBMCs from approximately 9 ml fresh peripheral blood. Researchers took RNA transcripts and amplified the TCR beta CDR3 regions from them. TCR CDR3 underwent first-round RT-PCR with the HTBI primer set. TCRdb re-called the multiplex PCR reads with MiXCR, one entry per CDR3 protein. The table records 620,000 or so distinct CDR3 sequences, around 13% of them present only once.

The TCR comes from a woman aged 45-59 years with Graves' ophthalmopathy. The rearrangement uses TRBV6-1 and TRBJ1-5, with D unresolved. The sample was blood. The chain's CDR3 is CASRFIWDLGQPQHF. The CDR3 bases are TGTGCCAGCAGATTTATTTGGGATTTGGGTCAGCCCCAGCATTTT.